Shown below are 30 T cell receptor beta chains from a single sample sequenced in a study of CD8 T cells in ankylosing spondylitis. From the 5' RACE reads, TCRdb called clonotypes with MiXCR, one entry per CDR3 protein. Of some 25,000 distinct CDR3 sequences listed, over 2% were seen once; the top ten hold more than 6.5%. Sequenced sample: blood, either unsorted or a sorted T cell fraction (not recorded which). The origin of the receptors is a female donor with ankylosing spondylitis or in good health (not recorded which).

This clonotype was recorded many times. The gene calls are TRBV9 and TRBJ1-2; possibly TRBD1 for D (6 bases). V dropped 3 bases and J dropped 5 bases, with 17 bases sitting between them. Germline assignment: CDR1 SGDLS and CDR2 YYNGEE. The CDR3 length is 15 residues. CDR3 nucleotides: TGTGCCAGCAGCGCCCGCCCGGCAGGGGATTATGGCTACACCTTC. It is translated as CASSARPAGDYGYTF.

This clonotype was counted ten times or more. The chain carries TRBV9 and TRBJ1-6; tentative D call: TRBD1 (6 bases). This CDR3 contains 15 residues. The germline V gene has CDR1 SGDLS and CDR2 YYNGEE. Trimming cost V 0 bases and J 8 bases, with 12 bases left between them. The CDR3 coding sequence is TGTGCCAGCAGCGTAGGCCAAGGGGGGGATTCACCCCTCCACTTT. Translation gives CASSVGQGGDSPLHF.

V and J are TRBV9 and TRBJ1-1; perhaps TRBD1 as D (5 bases). Germline V gives CDR1 SGDLS, CDR2 YYNGEE. The CDR3 spans 14 residues. V shed 0 bases and J shed 5 bases, with 11 bases lying between them. CDR3 protein: CASSVVREVTEAFF. CDR3 DNA: TGTGCCAGCAGCGTAGTCAGGGAGGTTACTGAAGCTTTCTTT.

This clonotype was observed many times. This sequence joins TRBV9 and TRBJ2-7; weak D call: TRBD1 (5 bases). This CDR3 contains 14 residues. CDR1 SGDLS and CDR2 YYNGEE come from the germline V gene. Trimming took 3 bases from V and 0 from J, leaving 10 bases between them. The CDR3 loop reads CASSARVSSYEQYF. CDR3 nucleotides: TGTGCCAGCAGCGCCAGGGTGAGCTCCTACGAGCAGTACTTC.

This clonotype was detected many times. The rearrangement links TRBV9 to TRBJ1-2, with no clear D. With 2 bases removed from V and 8 bases from J, the gap between germline ends came to 22 bases. Per the germline V gene, CDR1 is SGDLS and CDR2 is YYNGEE. This CDR3 is 16 amino acids long. DNA for the CDR3: TGTGCCAGCAGCGTCGGGTCAGAAACTATCCAAGGGGGCTACACCTTC. Protein product: CASSVGSETIQGGYTF.

This clonotype was found many times. The chain uses TRBV9 and TRBJ1-2; a possible D gene is TRBD1 (5 bases). The ends were cut back, 0 bases at V and 9 bases at J, with 18 bases in the middle. This CDR3 spans 15 amino acids. Germline V gene sequence: CDR1 SGDLS, CDR2 YYNGEE. In DNA, the CDR3 is TGTGCCAGCAGCGTAGGCCGATCGCCTCAGGGACGCTACACCTTC. Translating gives CASSVGRSPQGRYTF.

This clonotype was recorded many times. V is TRBV9 and J is TRBJ1-2, with D uncertain. The CDR3 has 13 residues. Per germline, CDR1 SGDLS and CDR2 YYNGEE. The V and J ends lost 0 bases and 2 bases respectively, with 5 bases between them. CDR3 loop: CASSVAGNYGYTF. CDR3 coding DNA: TGTGCCAGCAGCGTAGCCGGGAACTATGGCTACACCTTC.

This clonotype appeared many times. The V and J genes are TRBV9 and TRBJ1-6, with D unclear. CDR1 is SGDLS and CDR2 is YYNGEE in the germline V gene. Trimming shortened V by 3 bases and J by 13 bases, and 14 bases separated the two germline ends. This CDR3 is built from 13 residues. The CDR3 region has the DNA TGTGCCAGCAGCGACCAACCCGGGTCGCCCCTCCACTTT. Translation: CASSDQPGSPLHF. Full variable domain (rest looked up from reference TRBV9 and TRBJ1-6): DSGVTQTPKHLITATGQRVTLRCSPRSGDLSVYWYQQSLDQGLQFLIQYYNGEERAKGNILERFSAQQFPDLHSELNLSSLELGDSALYFCASSDQPGSPLHFGNGTRLTVT.

This clonotype was picked up many times. The chain employs TRBV3-1 and TRBJ2-4; tentatively, D is TRBD1 (6 bases). This CDR3 is 19 amino acids long. Per germline, CDR1 LGHDT and CDR2 YNNKEL (reference sequence). Trimming left V 4 bases short and J 0 bases short, with 22 bases between. DNA for the CDR3: TGTGCCAGCAGCCCCAGTTCGGGCAGGGGAACCCTAGCCAAAAACATTCAGTACTTC. Protein: CASSPSSGRGTLAKNIQYF.

Ten or more counts support this clonotype. The gene calls are TRBV9 and TRBJ1-2; 9 nucleotides agree with TRBD1. This CDR3 is built from 16 residues. V shed 4 bases and J 5 bases; nucleotides not matched to a gene: 12. Germline CDR1 reads SGDLS; CDR2 reads YYNGEE. DNA for the CDR3: TGTGCCAGCAGCCCTGCCCCTTTGACAGGGGGGTATGGCTACACCTTC. Its translation is CASSPAPLTGGYGYTF.

This clonotype has a count of ten or more. This chain uses TRBV9 with TRBJ2-1; weak D call: TRBD1 (6 bases). Germline-derived CDR1 and CDR2 are SGDLS and YYNGEE. CDR3 length: 12 amino acids. V dropped 4 bases and J dropped 8 bases, with 10 bases sitting between them. The DNA of the CDR3 is TGTGCCAGCAGCAAAGCAGGGGATGAGCAGTTCTTC. Protein: CASSKAGDEQFF.

This clonotype was seen at least ten times. The CDR3 spells CASSGAGGQETQYF. The CDR3 coding sequence is TGTGCCAGCAGCGGGGCGGGGGGACAAGAGACCCAGTACTTC. The chain recombines TRBV9 with TRBJ2-5, with 8 bases matching TRBD2. Trimming at V came to 3 bases and at J to 2 bases, leaving 3 bases not matched to a gene. CDR1 and CDR2 (germline): SGDLS, YYNGEE. The CDR3 is 14 amino acids.

This clonotype was seen ten or more times. The chain couples TRBV9 to TRBJ2-3; the match to TRBD2 covers 7 bases. The V segment lost 4 bases and the J segment 2 bases; nucleotides outside the gene matches: 7. This CDR3 region has 15 residues. CDR1 SGDLS and CDR2 YYNGEE come from the germline V gene. The CDR3 spells CASSHHGGYTDTQYF. As DNA, the CDR3 is TGTGCCAGCAGCCACCACGGGGGGTACACAGATACGCAGTATTTT. Using reference TRBV9 and TRBJ2-3 for the parts outside the CDR3, the full variable domain is DSGVTQTPKHLITATGQRVTLRCSPRSGDLSVYWYQQSLDQGLQFLIQYYNGEERAKGNILERFSAQQFPDLHSELNLSSLELGDSALYFCASSHHGGYTDTQYFGPGTRLTVL.

In this sample, this clonotype turned up many times. The CDR3 nucleotides are TGTGCCAGCAGCGAGAGACAGGGAGGCAGCACAGATACGCAGTATTTT. Amino acids: CASSERQGGSTDTQYF. The chain carries TRBV9 and TRBJ2-3; TRBD1 is a possible D gene (7 bases). CDR1 SGDLS and CDR2 YYNGEE come from the germline V gene. This CDR3 region has 16 residues. The V and J ends lost 3 bases and 0 bases respectively, with 14 bases between them.

This clonotype came up many times. V usage is TRBV9 and J usage is TRBJ2-3; weak D call: TRBD2 (5 bases). The CDR3 is 15 amino acids. V was pared by 0 bases and J by 3 bases, with 11 bases between. Germline CDR1 SGDLS, CDR2 YYNGEE. The DNA for the CDR3 is TGTGCCAGCAGCGTAGGAGGGAGTGGGACAGATACGCAGTATTTT. Translating it yields CASSVGGSGTDTQYF.

This clonotype has a count of ten or more. This rearrangement joins TRBV9 to TRBJ2-2, with TRBD2 as a possible D gene (5 bases). The V end lost 0 bases, the J end lost 5 bases, and 14 bases lay between the germline ends. The CDR3 length is 16 residues. Germline-derived CDR1 and CDR2 are SGDLS and YYNGEE. CDR3: CASSVGETYRTGELFF. CDR3 DNA: TGTGCCAGCAGCGTAGGGGAGACATACCGGACCGGGGAGCTGTTTTTT. Supplemented by reference TRBV9 and TRBJ2-2, the full variable domain reads DSGVTQTPKHLITATGQRVTLRCSPRSGDLSVYWYQQSLDQGLQFLIQYYNGEERAKGNILERFSAQQFPDLHSELNLSSLELGDSALYFCASSVGETYRTGELFFGEGSRLTVL.

This clonotype was recorded at least ten times. The chain joins TRBV9 to TRBJ2-5, with 13 nucleotides matching TRBD2. The CDR3 spans 18 residues. V was pared by 2 bases and J by 0 bases, with 7 bases of the junction left unmatched. CDR1 is SGDLS and CDR2 is YYNGEE in the germline V gene. The CDR3 spells CASSVSATSGRHQETQYF. The DNA of the CDR3 is TGTGCCAGCAGCGTTTCGGCGACTAGCGGGAGGCACCAAGAGACCCAGTACTTC.

There are many counts of this clonotype. This sequence joins TRBV9 and TRBJ2-7; D remains ambiguous. The CDR3 totals 14 residues. V lost 0 bases and J 2 bases, leaving 9 bases between the germline ends. Germline V gene sequence: CDR1 SGDLS, CDR2 YYNGEE. CDR3 nucleotide sequence: TGTGCCAGCAGCGTAGCTCCACTGGCCTACGAGCAGTACTTC. Protein: CASSVAPLAYEQYF.

This clonotype qualifies as medium-sized. The chain carries TRBV9 and TRBJ1-1, with no clear D. Germline V lookup: CDR1 SGDLS, CDR2 YYNGEE. The V gene lost 0 bases and the J gene lost 0 bases, with 9 bases spanning the gap. The CDR3 runs 15 residues. The CDR3 spells CASSVEAGLNTEAFF. The DNA of the CDR3 is TGTGCCAGCAGCGTAGAGGCAGGTTTGAACACTGAAGCTTTCTTT.

Ten or more counts support this clonotype. This chain connects TRBV9 to TRBJ2-7; 11 bases match TRBD2. CDR1 is SGDLS, CDR2 YYNGEE, per germline. Trimming cost V 3 bases and J 0 bases; bases outside gene matches: 8. CDR3 length: 17 amino acids. The CDR3 is CASSAGLAGARSYEQYF. The CDR3 nucleotides are TGTGCCAGCAGCGCCGGACTAGCGGGTGCCCGCTCCTACGAGCAGTACTTC.

This clonotype was seen repeatedly, ten times or more. J is TRBJ1-4 and V is TRBV9; tentative D call: TRBD1 (6 bases). The CDR3 contains 14 residues. Germline values: CDR1 SGDLS, CDR2 YYNGEE. Deletions cut 0 bases from V and 8 bases from J, with 11 bases between. CDR3 amino acids: CASSVEGGREKLFF. The CDR3 DNA reads as TGTGCCAGCAGCGTAGAAGGGGGTCGGGAAAAACTGTTTTTT.

This clonotype was seen many times. V usage is TRBV9 and J usage is TRBJ2-5; D uncertain. V lost 4 bases, J lost 7 bases, and 14 bases lay in between. The CDR3 runs 13 residues. CDR1 and CDR2 (germline): SGDLS, YYNGEE. This chain's CDR3 is CASSPRTGRTQYF. The CDR3 DNA sequence: TGTGCCAGCAGCCCCCGGACGGGCCGGACCCAGTACTTC.

The sample holds many counts of this clonotype. The chain employs TRBV9 and TRBJ2-7; D gene ambiguous. CDR3 length: 15 residues. Germline CDR1 SGDLS, CDR2 YYNGEE. Deletions cut 0 bases from V and 2 bases from J, with 12 bases between. In DNA, the CDR3 is TGTGCCAGCAGCGTAGATTTAGGGATCACCTACGAGCAGTACTTC. This sequence encodes CASSVDLGITYEQYF.

This clonotype was counted many times. The chain joins TRBV9 to TRBJ2-3; the D is unclear. Germline V CDR1 and CDR2: SGDLS, YYNGEE. The CDR3 runs 13 residues. V was shortened by 2 bases and J by 0 bases, with 4 bases between the two germline ends. Here the CDR3 DNA reads TGTGCCAGCAGCGTCTTGAGCACAGATACGCAGTATTTT. Its protein is CASSVLSTDTQYF.

This clonotype was seen a handful of times. V gene TRBV9 combines with J gene TRBJ2-1; TRBD2 agrees at 9 bases. Unmatched junction bases numbered 6, after V lost 2 bases and J lost 15 bases. Looked up from germline, CDR1 is SGDLS and CDR2 is YYNGEE. The CDR3 spans 12 residues. In DNA, the CDR3 is TGTGCCAGCAGCGTCATGGCGGGAGGGTTGTTCTTC. It codes for CASSVMAGGLFF.

This clonotype was picked up many times. This sequence joins TRBV9 and TRBJ2-7; 11 bases fit TRBD2. CDR3 length: 15 amino acids. Germline assignment: CDR1 SGDLS and CDR2 YYNGEE. The ends lost 2 bases at V and 3 bases at J; junction bases unmatched: 4. The CDR3 DNA reads as TGTGCCAGCAGCGTTAGCGGGGGGGCCCACTACGAGCAGTACTTC. Its translation: CASSVSGGAHYEQYF.

In this sample, this clonotype is medium-sized. V usage is TRBV9 and J usage is TRBJ1-5; D might be TRBD1 (5 bases). This CDR3 is 15 amino acids long. The ends were cut back, 0 bases at V and 5 bases at J, with 12 bases in the middle. From germline, CDR1 is SGDLS and CDR2 YYNGEE. CDR3: CASSVEEGSHQPQHF. The DNA for the CDR3 is TGTGCCAGCAGCGTAGAGGAGGGGTCCCATCAGCCCCAGCATTTT. The full variable domain, completed using reference TRBV9 and TRBJ1-5, is DSGVTQTPKHLITATGQRVTLRCSPRSGDLSVYWYQQSLDQGLQFLIQYYNGEERAKGNILERFSAQQFPDLHSELNLSSLELGDSALYFCASSVEEGSHQPQHFGDGTRLSIL.

By share of the sample, this clonotype is large. The chain is built from TRBV9 and TRBJ1-1, with no clear D. Germline assignment: CDR1 SGDLS and CDR2 YYNGEE. Trimming stripped 2 bases from V and 1 base from J, with 6 bases between. CDR3 size: 13 residues. CDR3 DNA: TGTGCCAGCAGCGTTGCCCCGAACACTGAAGCTTTCTTT. Its protein product is CASSVAPNTEAFF.

This clonotype was counted ten times or more. This sequence joins TRBV9 and TRBJ2-3; D is undetermined. The CDR3 contains 16 residues. Germline V gene data show CDR1 as SGDLS and CDR2 as YYNGEE. Trimming took off 0 bases at V and 0 bases at J, with 11 bases between the two ends. CDR3 coding DNA: TGTGCCAGCAGCGTAGGACTGGGCCCTAGCACAGATACGCAGTATTTT. This sequence encodes CASSVGLGPSTDTQYF. Full variable domain (rest looked up from reference TRBV9 and TRBJ2-3): DSGVTQTPKHLITATGQRVTLRCSPRSGDLSVYWYQQSLDQGLQFLIQYYNGEERAKGNILERFSAQQFPDLHSELNLSSLELGDSALYFCASSVGLGPSTDTQYFGPGTRLTVL.

This clonotype was observed at least ten times. The rearrangement joins TRBV9 to TRBJ2-5; 7 nucleotides line up with TRBD1. This CDR3 comprises 16 residues. V shed 4 bases, J shed 1 base, and the junction held 10 bases outside the gene matches. Germline V CDR1 and CDR2: SGDLS, YYNGEE. The chain's CDR3 is CASSLGTAIGQETQYF. The CDR3 coding sequence is TGTGCCAGCAGCCTAGGGACAGCCATCGGCCAAGAGACCCAGTACTTC.